These T cell receptor beta chains were read from a single sample in a study of blood T cell repertoires in COVID-19. Libraries were prepared by immunoSEQ multiplex PCR; TCRdb keeps only in-frame clonotypes and omits some of them. The sample shows around 100,000 clones, about four fifths of them seen only once. Sequencing used peripheral blood. These receptors all come from a man in his 60s with acute or convalescent COVID-19. The CDR3 runs from the conserved cysteine through the conserved F or W. The D gene is left open where the match is weak. Only part of the rows carry a size: once, few, many, or a class if the clone is expanded.

J gene | V gene | clone size | D gene | CDR3 DNA | CDR3 protein
TRBJ2-7 | TRBV7-2 | NA | NA | TGTGCCAGCAGCCGGACTAACTCCTACGAGCAGTACTTC | CASSRTNSYEQYF
TRBJ2-5 | TRBV12-3/TRBV12-4 | NA | NA | TGTGCCAGCAGTTTATCAGGGTTGGAGACCCAGTACTTC | CASSLSGLETQYF
TRBJ1-2 | TRBV3-1/TRBV3-2 | NA | NA | TGTGCCAGCAGCCAAGAGGGGAGACCTAACTATGGCTACACCTTC | CASSQEGRPNYGYTF
TRBJ2-5 | TRBV3-1/TRBV3-2 | once | TRBD2 | TGTGCCAGCAGCCTCCTCACAGGCGGGGGTCGCCAAGAGACCCAGTACTTC | CASSLLTGGGRQETQYF
TRBJ1-1 | TRBV2 | NA | NA | TGTGCCAGCAAACTACAGGGATTGAACACTGAAGCTTTCTTT | CASKLQGLNTEAFF
TRBJ2-1 | TRBV27 | few | TRBD2 | TGTGCCAGCAGTCCGTGGACTAGCGGGGGGGCCAGTGAGCAGTTCTTC | CASSPWTSGGASEQFF
TRBJ2-1 | TRBV6-5 | NA | NA | TGTGCCAGCAGCTCGGACAACAATGAGCAGTTCTTC | CASSSDNNEQFF
TRBJ1-2 | TRBV9 | NA | NA | TGTGCCAGCAGCGCCGAGGATTATGGCTACACCTTC | CASSAEDYGYTF
TRBJ2-5 | TRBV7-9 | NA | NA | TGTGCCAGCAGCCCAGGACTTGAGGAGACCCAGTACTTC | CASSPGLEETQYF
TRBJ2-3 | TRBV9 | NA | TRBD1 | TGTGCCAGCAGCGCTCCGGGACAGGGCACAGATACGCAGTATTTT | CASSAPGQGTDTQYF
TRBJ2-1 | TRBV6-5 | NA | TRBD2 | TGTGCCAGCAGACGGACTAGCGGATCCTACAATGAGCAGTTCTTC | CASRRTSGSYNEQFF
TRBJ2-5 | TRBV18 | NA | TRBD2 | TGTGCCAGCTCATTCCTCGGGACTAGCGGGGGGTGGGACCAAGAGACCCAGTACTTC | CASSFLGTSGGWDQETQYF
TRBJ2-7 | TRBV30 | NA | NA | TGTGCCTACGCGGAGGGGTCGTACGAGCAGTACTTC | CAYAEGSYEQYF
TRBJ1-6 | TRBV12-3/TRBV12-4 | NA | NA | TGTGCCAGCAGTTTTGCGACAAATTCACCCCTCCACTTT | CASSFATNSPLHF
TRBJ1-1 | TRBV9 | NA | TRBD1 | TGTGCCAGCAGCTCTCAAACAGGGGATCCTGAAGCTTTCTTT | CASSSQTGDPEAFF
TRBJ1-6 | TRBV6-1 | few | TRBD1 | TGTGCCAGCAGTGAAGACAGGGGGTGGTCACCCCTCCACTTT | CASSEDRGWSPLHF
TRBJ1-1 | TRBV25-1 | NA | TRBD1 | TGTGCCAGCAGTGGAACAGGGGCCATGAACACTGAAGCTTTCTTT | CASSGTGAMNTEAFF
TRBJ2-3 | TRBV24-1 | NA | TRBD1 | TGTGCCACCAGTCTAAAGCAGGGGGCTTCAGATACGCAGTATTTT | CATSLKQGASDTQYF
TRBJ1-5 | TRBV6-6 | NA | TRBD1 | TGTGCCAGCAACTCGGGACAGGGTAATCAGCCCCAGCATTTT | CASNSGQGNQPQHF
TRBJ2-7 | TRBV5-1 | few | NA | TGCGCCAGCAGCTTGAGCCAGGGTGGATACGAGCAGTACTTC | CASSLSQGGYEQYF
TRBJ2-1 | TRBV7-2 | NA | TRBD1 | TGTGCCAGCAGCGGAACCGGACAGGGGGCCTACAATGAGCAGTTCTTC | CASSGTGQGAYNEQFF
TRBJ1-4 | TRBV12-5 | NA | TRBD1 | TGTGCTAGTGGTTTGGTTCTCAGGGGGCTGGGAAAACTGTTTTTT | CASGLVLRGLGKLFF
TRBJ2-5 | TRBV7-8 | few | TRBD1 | TGTGCCTCCCATAGGGACAGGGGAAGGGTCCCACAAGAGACCCAGTACTTC | CASHRDRGRVPQETQYF
TRBJ1-2 | TRBV29-1 | NA | NA | TGCAGCGTTGAAGATTTGGCCAGGGGCTATGGCTACACCTTC | CSVEDLARGYGYTF
TRBJ1-1 | TRBV9 | NA | NA | TGTGCCAGCAGCTCCGGCTCGGGAAACACTGAAGCTTTCTTT | CASSSGSGNTEAFF
TRBJ1-1 | TRBV5-4 | NA | NA | TGTGCCAGCAGCTTCACAGGTGAGGCTTTCTTT | CASSFTGEAFF
TRBJ1-1 | TRBV6-5 | NA | NA | TGTGCCAGCAGCCTCAACAGGGAAACTGAAGCTTTCTTT | CASSLNRETEAFF
TRBJ1-5 | TRBV6-5 | NA | NA | TGTGCCAGCAGAAACTCGGGGACAAGCCAGCCCCAGCATTTT | CASRNSGTSQPQHF
TRBJ2-6 | TRBV7-2 | NA | NA | TGTGCCAGCAGCCATACGACTACTGGGGCCAACGTCCTGACTTTC | CASSHTTTGANVLTF
TRBJ1-2 | TRBV11-2 | NA | TRBD1 | TGTGCCAGCAGCCCCAACGACAGGGGGCATGGCTACACCTTC | CASSPNDRGHGYTF
TRBJ2-2 | TRBV7-3 | NA | TRBD2 | TGTGCCAGCAGCCTACGGGGAGGGTTGGCAACTACGAACACCGGGGAGCTGTTTTTT | CASSLRGGLATTNTGELFF
TRBJ2-7 | TRBV6-2/TRBV6-3 | NA | NA | TGTGCCAGCAGCCGGGACACCCGCGGGCTCTACGAGCAGTACTTC | CASSRDTRGLYEQYF
TRBJ1-6 | TRBV6-5 | NA | NA | TGTGCCAGCAGGTCCTCCGTATCACCCCTCCACTTT | CASRSSVSPLHF
TRBJ2-2 | TRBV10-3 | NA | TRBD2 | TGTGCCATCAGTGAAACTAGCGGGGGCCCGTCGAACACCGGGGAGCTGTTTTTT | CAISETSGGPSNTGELFF
TRBJ1-2 | TRBV2 | NA | NA | TGTGCCAGCAGTGAAGCGCTTGGGGCAGGGGAAGGCTACACCTTC | CASSEALGAGEGYTF
TRBJ1-2 | TRBV5-4 | NA | TRBD1 | TGTGCCAGCAGCCCTGGGACAGGTCAGGGCTACACCTTC | CASSPGTGQGYTF
TRBJ2-3 | TRBV29-1 | few | TRBD1 | TGCAGCGTTGAAGATACAGGGGCGAGCACAGATACGCAGTATTTT | CSVEDTGASTDTQYF
TRBJ1-5 | TRBV27 | NA | TRBD1 | TGTGCCAGCAGTTTCGGACAGGGTGGGAATCAGCCCCAGCATTTT | CASSFGQGGNQPQHF
TRBJ2-7 | TRBV2 | NA | TRBD1 | TGTGCCAGCAGCCTCCCGGGACAGGGCGCCAGCTCCTACGAGCAGTACTTC | CASSLPGQGASSYEQYF
TRBJ1-3 | TRBV29-1 | NA | NA | TGCAGCGTTGCAGCGGCTGGAAACACCATATATTTT | CSVAAAGNTIYF
TRBJ1-1 | TRBV5-6 | NA | NA | TGTGCCAGCAGCTCAGGGGTGGGTACTGAAGCTTTCTTT | CASSSGVGTEAFF
TRBJ2-3 | TRBV18 | NA | NA | TGTGCCAGCTCACCACAAGGGGCTTACACAGATACGCAGTATTTT | CASSPQGAYTDTQYF
TRBJ1-1 | TRBV2 | once | NA | TGTGCCAGCAGTGGGACAGCGAACACTGAAGCTTTCTTT | CASSGTANTEAFF
TRBJ1-2 | TRBV2 | NA | TRBD1 | TGTGCCAGCAGGACAGGGGGCGGGTATGGCTACACCTTC | CASRTGGGYGYTF
TRBJ1-2 | TRBV9 | once | NA | TGTGCCAGCAGCGCCTCTAACTATGGCTACACCTTC | CASSASNYGYTF
TRBJ2-1 | TRBV18 | once | NA | TGTGCCAGCTCACCACCGTCGAGATACAATGAGCAGTTCTTC | CASSPPSRYNEQFF
TRBJ2-3 | TRBV14 | once | NA | TGTGCCAGCAGCCACCCGCCCCTGAGGCGGCCTAGCACAGATACGCAGTATTTT | CASSHPPLRRPSTDTQYF
TRBJ2-7 | TRBV12-3/TRBV12-4 | NA | TRBD2 | TGTGCCAGCAGTCGACCCCCGGGAGGGGAGCAGTACTTC | CASSRPPGGEQYF
TRBJ2-7 | TRBV19 | NA | TRBD1 | TGTGCCAGTAGTGGGGACAGGGAAGAGCAGTACTTC | CASSGDREEQYF
TRBJ2-7 | TRBV18 | NA | TRBD1 | TGTGCCAGCTCACCACCGGCAGGGGGACGGGAGCAGTACTTC | CASSPPAGGREQYF
TRBJ2-7 | TRBV5-6 | NA | NA | TGTGCCAGCAGCCCGGGTCCAGCCGAGCAGTACTTC | CASSPGPAEQYF
TRBJ1-1 | TRBV6-4 | once | NA | TGTGCCAGCAGAAGGACAAGCGACACTGAAGCTTTCTTT | CASRRTSDTEAFF
TRBJ1-2 | TRBV5-1 | NA | NA | TGCGCCAGCAGCTTGGGTTTAGGGGAAGGGCGCTATGGCTACACCTTC | CASSLGLGEGRYGYTF